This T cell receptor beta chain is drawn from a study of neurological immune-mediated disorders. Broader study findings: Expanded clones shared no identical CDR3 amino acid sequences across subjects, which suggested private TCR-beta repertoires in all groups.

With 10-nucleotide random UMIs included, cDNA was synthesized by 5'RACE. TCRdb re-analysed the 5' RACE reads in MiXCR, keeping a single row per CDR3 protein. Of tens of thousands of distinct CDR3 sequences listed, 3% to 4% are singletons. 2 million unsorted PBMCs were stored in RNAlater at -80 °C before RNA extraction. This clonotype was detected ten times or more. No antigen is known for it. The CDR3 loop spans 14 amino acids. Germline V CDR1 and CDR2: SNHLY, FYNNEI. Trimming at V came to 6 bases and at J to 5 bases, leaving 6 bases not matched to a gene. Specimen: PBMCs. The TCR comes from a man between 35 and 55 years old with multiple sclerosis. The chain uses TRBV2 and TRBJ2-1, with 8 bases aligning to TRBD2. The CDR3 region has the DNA TGTGCCAGCAGATCTAGCGGGTCCAACAATGAGCAGTTCTTC. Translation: CASRSSGSNNEQFF.